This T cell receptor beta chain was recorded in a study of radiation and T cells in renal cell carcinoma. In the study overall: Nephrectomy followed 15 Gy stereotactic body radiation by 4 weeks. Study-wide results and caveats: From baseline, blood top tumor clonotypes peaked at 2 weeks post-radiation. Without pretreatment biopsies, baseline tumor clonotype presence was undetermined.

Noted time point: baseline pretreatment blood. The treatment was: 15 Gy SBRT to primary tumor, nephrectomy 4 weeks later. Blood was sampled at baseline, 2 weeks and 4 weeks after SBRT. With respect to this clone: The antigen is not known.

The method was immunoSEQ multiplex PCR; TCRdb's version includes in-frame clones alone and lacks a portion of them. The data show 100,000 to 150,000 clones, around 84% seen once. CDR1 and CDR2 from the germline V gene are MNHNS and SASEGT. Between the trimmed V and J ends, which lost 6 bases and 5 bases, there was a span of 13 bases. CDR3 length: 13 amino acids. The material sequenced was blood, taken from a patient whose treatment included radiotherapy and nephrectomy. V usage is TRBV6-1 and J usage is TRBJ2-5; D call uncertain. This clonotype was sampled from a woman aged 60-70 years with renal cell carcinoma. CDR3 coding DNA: TGTGCCAGCAGCGCCAGAAAGCTGGAGACCCAGTACTTC. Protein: CASSARKLETQYF.